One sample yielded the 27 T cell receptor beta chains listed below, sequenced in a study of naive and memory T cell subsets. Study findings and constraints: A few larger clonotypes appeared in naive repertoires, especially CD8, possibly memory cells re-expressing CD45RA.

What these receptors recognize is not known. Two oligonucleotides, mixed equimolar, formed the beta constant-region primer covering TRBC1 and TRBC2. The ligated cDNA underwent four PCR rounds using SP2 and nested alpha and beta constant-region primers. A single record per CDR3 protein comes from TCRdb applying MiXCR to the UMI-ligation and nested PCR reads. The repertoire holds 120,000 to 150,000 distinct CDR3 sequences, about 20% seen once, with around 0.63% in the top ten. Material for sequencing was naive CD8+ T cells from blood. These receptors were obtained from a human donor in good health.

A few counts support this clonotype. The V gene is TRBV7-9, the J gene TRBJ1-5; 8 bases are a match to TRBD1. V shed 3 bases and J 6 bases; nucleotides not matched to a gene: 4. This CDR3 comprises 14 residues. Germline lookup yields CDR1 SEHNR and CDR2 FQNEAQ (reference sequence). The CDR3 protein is CASSFTDRVQPQHF. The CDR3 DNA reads TGTGCCAGCAGCTTCACGGACAGGGTTCAGCCCCAGCATTTT.

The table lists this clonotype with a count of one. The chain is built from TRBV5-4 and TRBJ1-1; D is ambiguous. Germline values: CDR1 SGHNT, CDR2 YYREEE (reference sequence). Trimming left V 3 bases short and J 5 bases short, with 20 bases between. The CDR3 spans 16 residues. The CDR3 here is CASSSDIMGESTEAFF. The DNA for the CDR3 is TGTGCCAGCAGCTCCGATATTATGGGCGAGAGTACTGAAGCTTTCTTT. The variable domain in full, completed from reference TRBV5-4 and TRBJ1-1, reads ETGVTQSPTHLIKTRGQQVTLRCSSQSGHNTVSWYQQALGQGPQFIFQYYREEENGRGNFPPRFSGLQFPNYSSELNVNALELDDSALYLCASSSDIMGESTEAFFGQGTRLTVV.

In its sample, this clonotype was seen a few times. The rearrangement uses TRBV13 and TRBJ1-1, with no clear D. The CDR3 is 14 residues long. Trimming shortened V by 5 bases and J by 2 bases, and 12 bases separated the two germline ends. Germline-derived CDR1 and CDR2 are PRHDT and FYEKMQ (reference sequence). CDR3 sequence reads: CASSRPPGNTEAFF. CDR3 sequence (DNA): TGTGCCAGCAGCCGGCCCCCGGGTAACACTGAAGCTTTCTTT.

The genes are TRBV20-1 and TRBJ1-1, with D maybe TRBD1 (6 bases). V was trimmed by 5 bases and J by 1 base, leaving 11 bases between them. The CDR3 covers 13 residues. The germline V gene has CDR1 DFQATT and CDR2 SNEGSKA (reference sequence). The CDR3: CSAQRQANTEAFF. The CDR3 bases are TGCAGTGCTCAGAGACAGGCGAACACTGAAGCTTTCTTT.

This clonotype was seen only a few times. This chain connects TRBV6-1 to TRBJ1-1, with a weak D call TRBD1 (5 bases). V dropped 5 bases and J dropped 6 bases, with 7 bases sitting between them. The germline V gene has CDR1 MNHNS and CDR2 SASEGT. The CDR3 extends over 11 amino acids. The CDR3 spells CASSRGPEAFF. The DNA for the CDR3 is TGTGCCAGCAGTCGGGGACCTGAAGCTTTCTTT.

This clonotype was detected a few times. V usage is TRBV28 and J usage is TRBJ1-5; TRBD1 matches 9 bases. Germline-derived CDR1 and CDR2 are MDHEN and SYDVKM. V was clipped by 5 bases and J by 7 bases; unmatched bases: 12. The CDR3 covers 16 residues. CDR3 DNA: TGTGCCAGCAGTCCAACCGGGACAGGGTACGAACAGCCCCAGCATTTT. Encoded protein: CASSPTGTGYEQPQHF.

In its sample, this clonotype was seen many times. Here the CDR3 DNA reads TGTGCCAGCAGCTCGATCTCCTACGAGCAGTACTTC. Translated: CASSSISYEQYF. The chain joins TRBV11-1 to TRBJ2-7, with D unclear. V shed 4 bases and J shed 0 bases, with 4 bases lying between them. CDR1 and CDR2 from the germline V gene are SGHAT and FQDESV (reference sequence). The CDR3 length is 12 residues.

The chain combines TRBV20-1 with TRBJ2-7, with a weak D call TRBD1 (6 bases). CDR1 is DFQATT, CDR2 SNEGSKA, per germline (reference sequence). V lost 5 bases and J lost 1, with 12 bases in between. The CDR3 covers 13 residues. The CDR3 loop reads CSAWTVVSYEQYF. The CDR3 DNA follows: TGCAGTGCTTGGACAGTGGTGTCCTACGAGCAGTACTTC.

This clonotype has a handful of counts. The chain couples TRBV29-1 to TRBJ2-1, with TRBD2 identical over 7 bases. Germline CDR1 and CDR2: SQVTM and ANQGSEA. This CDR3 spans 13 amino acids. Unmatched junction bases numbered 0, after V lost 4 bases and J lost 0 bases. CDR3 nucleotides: TGCAGCGTTGGGACTAGCTCCTACAATGAGCAGTTCTTC. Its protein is CSVGTSSYNEQFF.

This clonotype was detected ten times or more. The CDR3 nucleotides read TGTGCCAGCAGTTTGGGACAGGATGCGCTGTTTTTT. This translates into CASSLGQDALFF. The chain is built from TRBV6-5 and TRBJ2-2; 8 bases agree with TRBD1. The germline V gene encodes CDR1 MNHEY and CDR2 SVGAGI. V lost 4 bases to trimming and J lost 13 bases; unmatched junction nucleotides: 5. This CDR3 spans 12 amino acids.

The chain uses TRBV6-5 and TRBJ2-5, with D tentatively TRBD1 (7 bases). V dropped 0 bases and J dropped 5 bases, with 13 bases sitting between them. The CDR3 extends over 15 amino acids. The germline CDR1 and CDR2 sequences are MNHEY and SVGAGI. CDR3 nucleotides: TGTGCCAGCAGTTACTCCAGGGGGGTAGGGGAGACCCAGTACTTC. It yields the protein CASSYSRGVGETQYF.

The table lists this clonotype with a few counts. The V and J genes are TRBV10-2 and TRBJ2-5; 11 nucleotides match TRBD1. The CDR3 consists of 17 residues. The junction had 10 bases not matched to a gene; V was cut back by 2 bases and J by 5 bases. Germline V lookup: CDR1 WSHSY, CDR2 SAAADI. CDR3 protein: CASSELRDRGFLETQYF. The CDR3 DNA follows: TGCGCCAGCAGTGAGCTCCGGGACAGGGGGTTTCTGGAGACCCAGTACTTC.

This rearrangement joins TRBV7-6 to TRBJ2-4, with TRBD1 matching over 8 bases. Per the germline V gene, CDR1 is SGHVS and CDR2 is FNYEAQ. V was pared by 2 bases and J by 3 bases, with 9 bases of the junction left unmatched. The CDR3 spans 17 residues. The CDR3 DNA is TGTGCCAGCAGCTTAACGGCAGGGGGCTCGGTCAAAAACATTCAGTACTTC. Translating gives CASSLTAGGSVKNIQYF.

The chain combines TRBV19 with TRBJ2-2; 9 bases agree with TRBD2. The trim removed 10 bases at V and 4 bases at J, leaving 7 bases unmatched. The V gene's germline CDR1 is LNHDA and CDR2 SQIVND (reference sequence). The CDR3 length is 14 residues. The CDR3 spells CATDSGSGTGELFF. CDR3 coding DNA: TGTGCCACCGATAGCGGGAGTGGCACCGGGGAGCTGTTTTTT. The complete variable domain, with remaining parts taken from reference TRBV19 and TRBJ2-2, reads DGGITQSPKYLFRKEGQNVTLSCEQNLNHDAMYWYRQDPGQGLRLIYYSQIVNDFQKGDIAEGYSVSREKKESFPLTVTSAQKNPTAFYLCATDSGSGTGELFFGEGSRLTVL.

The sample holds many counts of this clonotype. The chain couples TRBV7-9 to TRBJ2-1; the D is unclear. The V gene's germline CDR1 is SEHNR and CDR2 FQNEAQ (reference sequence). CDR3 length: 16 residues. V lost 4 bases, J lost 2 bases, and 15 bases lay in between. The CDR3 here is CASSSKLVQAYNEQFF. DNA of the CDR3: TGTGCCAGCAGCTCCAAGTTGGTTCAAGCCTACAATGAGCAGTTCTTC. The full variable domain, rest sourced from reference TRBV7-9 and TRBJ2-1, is DTGVSQNPRHKITKRGQNVTFRCDPISEHNRLYWYRQTLGQGPEFLTYFQNEAQLEKSRLLSDRFSAERPKGSFSTLEIQRTEQGDSAMYLCASSSKLVQAYNEQFFGPGTRLTVL.

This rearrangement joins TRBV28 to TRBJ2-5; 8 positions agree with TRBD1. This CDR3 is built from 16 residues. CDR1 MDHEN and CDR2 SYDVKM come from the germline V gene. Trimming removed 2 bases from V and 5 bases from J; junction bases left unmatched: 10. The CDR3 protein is CASSLPPGQVYETQYF. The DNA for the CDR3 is TGTGCCAGCAGTTTACCCCCGGGACAGGTTTATGAGACCCAGTACTTC.

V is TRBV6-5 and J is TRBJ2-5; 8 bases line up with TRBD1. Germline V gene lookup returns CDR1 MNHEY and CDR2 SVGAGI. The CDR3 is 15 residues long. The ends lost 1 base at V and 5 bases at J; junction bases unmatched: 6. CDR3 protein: CASSYWQGAGETQYF. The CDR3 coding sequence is TGTGCCAGCAGTTACTGGCAGGGGGCTGGGGAGACCCAGTACTTC.

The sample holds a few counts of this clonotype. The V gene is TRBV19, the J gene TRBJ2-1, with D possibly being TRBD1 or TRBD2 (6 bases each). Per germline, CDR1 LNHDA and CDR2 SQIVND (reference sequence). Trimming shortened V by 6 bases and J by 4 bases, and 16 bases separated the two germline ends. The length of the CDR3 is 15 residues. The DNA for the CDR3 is TGTGCCAGTAGCCCGGGGGCAGCCACTTACAATGAGCAGTTCTTC. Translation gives CASSPGAATYNEQFF.

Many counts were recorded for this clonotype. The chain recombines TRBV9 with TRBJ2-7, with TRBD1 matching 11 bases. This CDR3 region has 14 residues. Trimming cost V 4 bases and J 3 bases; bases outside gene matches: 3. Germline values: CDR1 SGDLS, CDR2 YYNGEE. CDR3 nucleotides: TGTGCCAGCAGCTCGGGACAGGGGGGCTACGAGCAGTACTTC. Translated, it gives CASSSGQGGYEQYF. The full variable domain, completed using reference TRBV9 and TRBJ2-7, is DSGVTQTPKHLITATGQRVTLRCSPRSGDLSVYWYQQSLDQGLQFLIQYYNGEERAKGNILERFSAQQFPDLHSELNLSSLELGDSALYFCASSSGQGGYEQYFGPGTRLTVT.

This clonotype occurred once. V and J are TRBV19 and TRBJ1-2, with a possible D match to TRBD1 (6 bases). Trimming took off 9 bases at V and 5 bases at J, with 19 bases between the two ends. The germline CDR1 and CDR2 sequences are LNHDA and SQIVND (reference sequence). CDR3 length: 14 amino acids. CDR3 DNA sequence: TGTGCCAGCCCTGCCGGGGGGGCCTTGTATGGCTACACCTTC. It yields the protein CASPAGGALYGYTF.

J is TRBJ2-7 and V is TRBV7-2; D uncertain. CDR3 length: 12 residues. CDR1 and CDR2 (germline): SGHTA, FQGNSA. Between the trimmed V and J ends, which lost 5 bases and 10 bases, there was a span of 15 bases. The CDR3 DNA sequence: TGTGCCAGCAGCGACCCGGCGTCCTCCCAGTACTTC. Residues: CASSDPASSQYF.

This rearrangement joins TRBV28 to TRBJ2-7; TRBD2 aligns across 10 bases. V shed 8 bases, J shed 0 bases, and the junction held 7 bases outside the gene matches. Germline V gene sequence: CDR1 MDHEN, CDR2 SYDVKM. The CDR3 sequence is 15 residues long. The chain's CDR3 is CASRRGTSASYEQYF. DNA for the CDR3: TGTGCCAGCCGCAGGGGGACTAGCGCCTCCTACGAGCAGTACTTC.

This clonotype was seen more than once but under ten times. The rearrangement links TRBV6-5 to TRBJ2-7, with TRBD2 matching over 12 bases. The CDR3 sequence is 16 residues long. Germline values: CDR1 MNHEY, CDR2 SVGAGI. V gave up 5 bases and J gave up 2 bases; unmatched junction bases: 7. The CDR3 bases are TGTGCCAGCAGTCTATCCGGGACTAGCGGGCCCTACGAGCAGTACTTC. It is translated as CASSLSGTSGPYEQYF.

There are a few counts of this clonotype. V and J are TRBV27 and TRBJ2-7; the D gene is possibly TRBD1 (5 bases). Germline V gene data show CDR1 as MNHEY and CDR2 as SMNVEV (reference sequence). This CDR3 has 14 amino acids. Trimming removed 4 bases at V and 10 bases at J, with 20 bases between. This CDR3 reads CASSSGYTPLHQYF. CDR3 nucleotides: TGTGCCAGCAGTTCAGGGTATACACCTCTTCATCAGTACTTC.

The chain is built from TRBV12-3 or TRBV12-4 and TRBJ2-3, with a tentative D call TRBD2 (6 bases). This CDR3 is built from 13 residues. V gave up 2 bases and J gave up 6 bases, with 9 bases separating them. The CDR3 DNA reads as TGTGCCAGCAGTTTACGTGGGAGGGATACGCAGTATTTT. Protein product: CASSLRGRDTQYF.

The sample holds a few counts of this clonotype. This CDR3 is CAISESGTSGTYEQYF. CDR3 sequence (DNA): TGTGCCATCAGTGAGTCGGGGACTAGCGGTACCTACGAGCAGTACTTC. The chain uses TRBV10-3 and TRBJ2-7; the match to TRBD2 covers 11 bases. There are 16 residues in the CDR3. The J segment lost 2 bases and the V segment lost 0 bases, leaving 3 bases of the junction unmatched. Per the germline V gene, CDR1 is ENHRY and CDR2 is SYGVKD.

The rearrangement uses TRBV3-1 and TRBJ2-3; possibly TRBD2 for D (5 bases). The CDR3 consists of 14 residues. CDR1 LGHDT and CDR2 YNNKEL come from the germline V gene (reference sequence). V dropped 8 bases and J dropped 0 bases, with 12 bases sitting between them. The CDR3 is CASSIRESTDTQYF. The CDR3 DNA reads TGTGCCAGCTCTATACGGGAAAGCACAGATACGCAGTATTTT.